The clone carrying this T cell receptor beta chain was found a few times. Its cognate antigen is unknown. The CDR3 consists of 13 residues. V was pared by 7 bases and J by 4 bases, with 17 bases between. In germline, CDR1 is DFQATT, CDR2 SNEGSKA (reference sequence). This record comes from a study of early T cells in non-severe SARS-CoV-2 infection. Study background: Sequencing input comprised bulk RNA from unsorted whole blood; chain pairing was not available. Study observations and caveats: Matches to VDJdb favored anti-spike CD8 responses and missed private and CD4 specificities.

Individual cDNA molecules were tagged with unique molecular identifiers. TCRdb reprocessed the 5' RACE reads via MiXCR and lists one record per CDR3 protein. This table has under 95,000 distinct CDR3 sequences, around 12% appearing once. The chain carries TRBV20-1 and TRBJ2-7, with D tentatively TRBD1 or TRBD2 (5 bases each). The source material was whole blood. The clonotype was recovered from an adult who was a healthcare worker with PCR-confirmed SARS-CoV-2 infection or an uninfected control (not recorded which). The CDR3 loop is CSVNGDVAYEQYF. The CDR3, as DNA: TGCAGTGTTAATGGGGACGTAGCGTACGAGCAGTACTTC.